This is a list of T cell receptor beta chains from one sample in a study of cytomegalovirus exposure and HLA in healthy donors. The table came from immunoSEQ multiplex PCR; TCRdb's copy has only in-frame clones and leaves some out. This table holds around 150,000 clones, more than 75% found once. Sequenced material: PBMCs. These receptors were taken from a man aged 35-49 years in good health and CMV-seronegative. Both conserved end residues are part of each CDR3. Each record gives: V gene, J gene, D gene, clone size, CDR3 protein, CDR3 DNA. The D gene is left open where the match is weak. Expanded clones are given a class, and other clones once, few, many or no size at all.

TRBV27,TRBJ2-1,NA,few,CASSFRGASSYNEQFF,TGTGCCAGCAGTTTTCGGGGGGCGAGCTCCTACAATGAGCAGTTCTTC
TRBV5-4,TRBJ2-3,NA,few,CASSLALESTDTQYF,TGTGCCAGCAGCTTGGCCCTAGAGAGCACAGATACGCAGTATTTT
TRBV4-1,TRBJ2-1,TRBD1,NA,CASSQVLRTGSYNEQFF,TGCGCCAGCAGCCAAGTGTTGAGGACAGGGTCCTACAATGAGCAGTTCTTC
TRBV6-5,TRBJ1-2,NA,NA,CASRGVGTNYGYTF,TGTGCCAGCAGGGGAGTCGGAACTAACTATGGCTACACCTTC
TRBV4-1,TRBJ2-6,NA,NA,CASSQEGAWSGANVLTF,TGCGCCAGCAGCCAAGAAGGGGCGTGGTCTGGGGCCAACGTCCTGACTTTC
TRBV7-9,TRBJ2-7,TRBD2,few,CSSSLTPSSGTNYEQYF,TGTTCCAGCAGCCTGACACCCTCTAGCGGGACTAATTACGAGCAGTACTTC
TRBV27,TRBJ2-7,NA,NA,CASSLSTGSYEQYF,TGTGCCAGCAGTTTATCAACAGGATCCTACGAGCAGTACTTC
TRBV7-2,TRBJ2-1,TRBD2,NA,CASSRKAGGAYNEQFF,TGTGCCAGCAGCCGAAAAGCGGGAGGTGCCTACAATGAGCAGTTCTTC
TRBV16,TRBJ2-7,TRBD1,once,CASGTYTGGNYEQYF,TGTGCCAGCGGCACTTATACAGGGGGCAACTACGAGCAGTACTTC
TRBV28,TRBJ1-5,NA,NA,CASTQPRAGGNQPQHF,TGTGCCAGCACTCAACCCCGGGCAGGGGGCAATCAGCCCCAGCATTTT
TRBV7-9,TRBJ2-7,NA,NA,CASSLTAGSDEQYF,TGTGCCAGCAGCTTGACAGCAGGGTCGGACGAGCAGTACTTC
TRBV6-4,TRBJ2-5,NA,NA,CASSPEVGGQETQYF,TGTGCCAGCAGCCCCGAAGTAGGCGGCCAAGAGACCCAGTACTTC
TRBV28,TRBJ2-7,NA,NA,CASSLSGVLSYEQYF,TGTGCCAGCAGTTTATCAGGCGTGCTCTCCTACGAGCAGTACTTC
TRBV18,TRBJ1-5,TRBD1,NA,CASSPGTGADQPQHF,TGTGCCAGCTCACCCGGGACAGGGGCGGATCAGCCCCAGCATTTT
TRBV10-2,TRBJ2-5,TRBD2,NA,CASSDGRGVWETQYF,TGCGCCAGCAGTGACGGGCGGGGGGTGTGGGAGACCCAGTACTTC
TRBV2,TRBJ1-1,TRBD1,NA,CASNGQGGATEAFF,TGTGCCAGCAACGGCCAGGGGGGAGCTACTGAAGCTTTCTTT
TRBV7-2,TRBJ2-1,NA,NA,CASSLVGDLGEQFF,TGTGCCAGCAGCTTAGTAGGGGATTTGGGGGAGCAGTTCTTC
TRBV5-6,TRBJ2-2,TRBD2,NA,CASSLGLAGLGNTGELFF,TGTGCCAGCAGCTTGGGACTAGCGGGATTGGGAAACACCGGGGAGCTGTTTTTT
TRBV28,TRBJ2-7,TRBD1,once,CASSRQGQDYEQYF,TGTGCCAGCAGCCGACAGGGTCAAGACTACGAGCAGTACTTC
TRBV6-1,TRBJ2-6,TRBD1,NA,CASLPDRAGANGLTF,TGTGCCAGTCTTCCTGACAGGGCAGGGGCCAACGGCCTGACTTTC
TRBV30,TRBJ2-2,NA,NA,CAWSVLGPGELFF,TGTGCCTGGAGTGTACTAGGACCCGGGGAGCTGTTTTTT
TRBV6-4,TRBJ2-1,TRBD2,NA,CASSDSSGGDYNEQFF,TGTGCCAGCAGTGATTCTAGCGGGGGGGATTACAATGAGCAGTTCTTC
TRBV2,TRBJ1-2,NA,NA,CASSVIGGASYGYTF,TGTGCCAGCAGTGTTATTGGGGGCGCATCCTATGGCTACACCTTC
TRBV10-2,TRBJ1-1,NA,NA,CASSESRGTEAFF,TGCGCCAGCAGTGAGTCAAGGGGCACTGAAGCTTTCTTT
TRBV19,TRBJ2-5,TRBD1,NA,CASSIVTGEKETQYF,TGTGCCAGTAGTATAGTCACAGGGGAAAAAGAGACCCAGTACTTC
TRBV29-1,TRBJ1-4,NA,NA,CSGAAGEKLFF,TGCAGCGGGGCAGCGGGTGAAAAACTGTTTTTT
TRBV6-1,TRBJ2-7,TRBD1,NA,CASHFGTGPYEQYF,TGTGCCAGCCATTTCGGGACAGGTCCCTACGAGCAGTACTTC
TRBV6-5,TRBJ2-6,NA,NA,CASRRTSGANVLTF,TGTGCCAGCAGGCGTACGTCTGGGGCCAACGTCCTGACTTTC
TRBV7-9,TRBJ2-2,TRBD1,NA,CASSSYRGNTGELFF,TGTGCCAGCAGCTCCTACAGGGGGAACACCGGGGAGCTGTTTTTT
TRBV5-6,TRBJ1-4,NA,NA,CASSLGAGTIFF,TGTGCCAGCAGCTTGGGAGCCGGGACAATATTTTTT
TRBV27,TRBJ2-4,TRBD2,NA,CASGLAGEPKNIQYF,TGTGCCAGCGGACTAGCGGGAGAGCCCAAAAACATTCAGTACTTC
TRBV11-2,TRBJ1-4,TRBD1,NA,CASSFQGAFNEKLFF,TGTGCCAGCAGCTTTCAGGGGGCCTTTAATGAAAAACTGTTTTTT
TRBV28,TRBJ2-1,NA,NA,CASSLGPRPAYNEQFF,TGTGCCAGCAGTTTAGGCCCCAGGCCGGCCTACAATGAGCAGTTCTTC
TRBV5-1,TRBJ1-4,NA,NA,CASTLVGSTNEKLFF,TGCGCCAGCACTTTGGTGGGCAGTACTAATGAAAAACTGTTTTTT
TRBV6-5,TRBJ1-4,NA,NA,CASSYLGDEKLFF,TGTGCCAGCAGTTACCTGGGAGATGAAAAACTGTTTTTT
TRBV7-9,TRBJ1-6,NA,once,CSSSLGTGSSYNSPLHF,TGTTCCAGCAGCTTAGGTACAGGAAGCTCCTATAATTCACCCCTCCACTTT
TRBV11-2,TRBJ2-7,TRBD1,NA,CASSPRTGASYEQYF,TGTGCCAGCAGCCCCCGGACAGGGGCGAGTTACGAGCAGTACTTC
TRBV2,TRBJ2-7,NA,NA,CASSVRETYEQYF,TGTGCCAGCAGTGTGAGGGAAACCTACGAGCAGTACTTC
TRBV2,TRBJ2-7,NA,NA,CASSDIGTYRGGSYEQYF,TGTGCCAGCAGTGATATCGGGACATATCGCGGGGGCTCCTACGAGCAGTACTTC
TRBV11-2,TRBJ2-1,TRBD2,NA,CASSLIGRADEQFF,TGTGCCAGCAGCTTAATCGGGAGGGCCGATGAGCAGTTCTTC
TRBV4-1,TRBJ1-2,NA,NA,CASSHPPAGSGGGYTF,TGCGCCAGCAGCCACCCCCCGGCGGGCAGCGGGGGAGGCTACACCTTC
TRBV28,TRBJ2-5,TRBD1,few,CASSFLLDRESRETQYF,TGTGCCAGCAGTTTTCTCCTGGACAGGGAGTCACGGGAGACCCAGTACTTC
TRBV9,TRBJ2-7,TRBD2,NA,CASGYFPGLAGISYEQYF,TGTGCCAGCGGCTATTTCCCGGGACTAGCGGGAATCTCCTACGAGCAGTACTTC
TRBV10-3,TRBJ2-3,TRBD2,NA,CAISGGTSGSPDTQYF,TGTGCCATCAGTGGGGGGACTAGCGGGAGCCCAGATACGCAGTATTTT
TRBV30,TRBJ2-3,NA,NA,CAWSNRVSDTQYF,TGTGCCTGGAGTAACAGGGTTTCAGATACGCAGTATTTT
TRBV30,TRBJ2-5,TRBD1,NA,CAWKQGAETQYF,TGTGCCTGGAAACAGGGGGCAGAGACCCAGTACTTC
TRBV28,TRBJ1-5,NA,NA,CASSLGTASNQPQHF,TGTGCCAGCAGCCTTGGGACTGCAAGCAATCAGCCCCAGCATTTT
TRBV29-1,TRBJ2-5,TRBD2,NA,CSGGGGAVETQYF,TGCAGCGGGGGCGGGGGGGCTGTAGAGACCCAGTACTTC
TRBV28,TRBJ2-2,NA,few,CASSRGHYNTGELFF,TGTGCCAGCAGCAGGGGACACTATAACACCGGGGAGCTGTTTTTT
TRBV5-1,TRBJ2-2,NA,NA,CASSFGTGANTGELFF,TGCGCCAGCAGCTTCGGGACGGGGGCGAACACCGGGGAGCTGTTTTTT
TRBV28,TRBJ2-1,TRBD2,once,CASSPQRGSSYNEQFF,TGTGCCAGCAGCCCCCAGCGGGGTAGCTCCTACAATGAGCAGTTCTTC
TRBV2,TRBJ2-1,TRBD2,NA,CASSPGLAENNEQFF,TGTGCCAGCAGTCCTGGACTAGCGGAGAACAATGAGCAGTTCTTC
TRBV2,TRBJ1-6,NA,NA,CASNMNSGPNSPLHF,TGTGCCAGCAATATGAACAGTGGCCCTAATTCACCCCTCCACTTT
TRBV28,TRBJ2-7,TRBD2,NA,CASSLTGGRSYEQYF,TGTGCCAGCAGTTTAACGGGCGGGAGGAGTTACGAGCAGTACTTC
TRBV2,TRBJ2-1,TRBD1,NA,CASVAGTGSPPVANEQFF,TGTGCCAGCGTCGCCGGGACAGGGTCCCCTCCTGTGGCCAATGAGCAGTTCTTC
TRBV29-1,TRBJ2-1,TRBD2,NA,CSVSGTSGGESSYNEQFF,TGCAGCGTTTCTGGGACTAGCGGGGGGGAGAGCTCCTACAATGAGCAGTTCTTC
TRBV6-1,TRBJ1-2,NA,few,CASSEGLQGYTF,TGTGCCAGCAGTGAAGGGTTGCAGGGCTACACCTTC
TRBV28,TRBJ2-1,TRBD2,NA,CASSTFTGTSGRSYNEQFF,TGTGCCAGCAGTACCTTCACCGGGACTAGCGGGAGGTCCTACAATGAGCAGTTCTTC
TRBV7-2,TRBJ2-3,TRBD2,NA,CASSLEGGRARKYF,TGTGCCAGCAGCTTAGAGGGCGGGAGGGCCCGAAAGTATTTT